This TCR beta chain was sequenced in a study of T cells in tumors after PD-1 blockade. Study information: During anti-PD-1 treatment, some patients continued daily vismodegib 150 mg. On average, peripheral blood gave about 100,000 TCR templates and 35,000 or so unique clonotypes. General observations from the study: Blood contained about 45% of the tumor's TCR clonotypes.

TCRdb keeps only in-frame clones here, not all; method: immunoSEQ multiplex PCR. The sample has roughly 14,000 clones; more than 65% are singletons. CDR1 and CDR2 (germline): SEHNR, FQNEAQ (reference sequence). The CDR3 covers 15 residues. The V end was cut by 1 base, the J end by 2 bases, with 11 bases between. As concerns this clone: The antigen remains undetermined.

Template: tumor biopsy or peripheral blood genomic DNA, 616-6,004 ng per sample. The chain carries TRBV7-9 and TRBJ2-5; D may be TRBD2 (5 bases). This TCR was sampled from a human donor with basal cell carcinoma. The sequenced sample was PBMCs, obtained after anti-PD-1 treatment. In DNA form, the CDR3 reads TGTGCCAGCAGCTTAGTTTCGGGGAGACAAGAGACCCAGTACTTC. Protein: CASSLVSGRQETQYF.